This entry lists 10 T cell receptor beta chains sequenced from one sample in a study of blood T cell repertoires in COVID-19. Assay used: immunoSEQ multiplex PCR; TCRdb lists only in-frame clones, some missing. The sample contains approximately 250,000 clones, about 88% of which appear only once. The specimen was PBMCs or T cells enriched from blood (not recorded which). All receptors come from a man aged 25 to 40 with acute COVID-19.

The chain couples TRBV29-1 to TRBJ1-2, with D unresolved. The CDR3 length is 14 residues. Trimming removed 5 bases from V and 5 bases from J, with 18 bases in between. Germline lookup yields CDR1 SQVTM and CDR2 ANQGSEA. The CDR3 bases are TGCAGCGTTTCTACCATATCCCTACGGTATGGCTACACCTTC. Encoded protein: CSVSTISLRYGYTF.

This chain connects TRBV7-9 to TRBJ1-3, with 7 bases that match TRBD1. Trimming at V came to 5 bases and at J to 4 bases, leaving 2 bases not matched to a gene. Germline-derived CDR1 and CDR2 are SEHNR and FQNEAQ (reference sequence). The CDR3 length is 13 residues. The CDR3 sequence is CASSQGQGNTIYF. As DNA, the CDR3 is TGTGCCAGCAGCCAGGGACAGGGAAACACCATATATTTT.

The chain recombines TRBV11-1 with TRBJ2-5; D gene unclear. V lost 1 base, J lost 4 bases, and 7 bases lay in between. Looked up from germline, CDR1 is SGHAT and CDR2 is FQDESV (reference sequence). The CDR3 is made up of 13 amino acids. For the CDR3, the DNA is TGTGCCAGCAGCTTAGGAGCGTTAGAGACCCAGTACTTC. It is translated as CASSLGALETQYF. Using reference TRBV11-1 and TRBJ2-5 for the parts outside the CDR3, the full variable domain is EAEVAQSPRYKITEKSQAVAFWCDPISGHATLYWYRQILGQGPELLVQFQDESVVDDSQLPKDRFSAERLKGVDSTLKIQPAELGDSAMYLCASSLGALETQYFGPGTRLLVL.

As regards this clone: One junction end disagrees with the germline gene, perhaps due to a read error. The chain combines TRBV5-1 with TRBJ1-1, with D possibly TRBD1 on 5 matching bases. CDR1 and CDR2 from the germline V gene are SGHRS and YFSETQ. The CDR3 is 14 amino acids. The CDR3 DNA is TGTGCCAGCAGCTTCGGGGGAGACGCCCCAGAAGCTTTCTTT. Protein product: CASSFGGDAPEAFF.

V usage is TRBV11-2 and J usage is TRBJ2-4; 8 nucleotides align to TRBD2. The CDR3 runs 16 residues. Per the germline V gene, CDR1 is SGHAT and CDR2 is FQNNGV. Trimming cost V 4 bases and J 6 bases; bases outside gene matches: 11. CDR3 amino acids: CASSSTSALVLNIQYF. The CDR3 coding sequence is TGTGCCAGCAGCTCGACTAGCGCCTTAGTCCTAAACATTCAGTACTTC.

The chain links TRBV7-2 to TRBJ1-1; possible D gene TRBD1, 5 bases. V lost 5 bases, J lost 1 base, and 17 bases lay in between. Germline CDR1 is SGHTA and CDR2 is FQGNSA. This CDR3 contains 16 residues. The CDR3 here is CASSPQKFGGNTEAFF. The CDR3 DNA follows: TGTGCCAGCAGCCCGCAGAAATTCGGGGGGAACACTGAAGCTTTCTTT.

Here the CDR3 reads CASSLEIANTGELFF. Here the CDR3 DNA reads TGTGCCAGCAGCTTGGAAATAGCGAACACCGGGGAGCTGTTTTTT. J is TRBJ2-2 and V is TRBV5-6, with D hard to call. This CDR3 is built from 15 residues. The V and J ends lost 0 bases and 0 bases respectively, with 6 bases between them. The germline gives CDR1 SGHDT, CDR2 YYEEEE.

The chain joins TRBV19 to TRBJ2-1; the match to TRBD1 covers 11 bases. From germline, CDR1 is LNHDA and CDR2 SQIVND (reference sequence). V lost 9 bases, J lost 6 bases, and 7 bases stayed unmatched. The CDR3 is 14 residues long. CDR3 sequence: CASLGDRGSNEQFF. CDR3 nucleotide sequence: TGTGCCAGCCTCGGGGACAGGGGGAGCAATGAGCAGTTCTTC.

This clone was picked up one time. The J gene is TRBJ2-2, the V gene TRBV7-2; 10 nucleotides line up with TRBD1. The CDR3 totals 14 residues. The germline V gene has CDR1 SGHTA and CDR2 FQGNSA. The trim removed 7 bases at V and 4 bases at J, leaving 3 bases unmatched. This CDR3 reads CASTRQGATGELFF. CDR3 DNA sequence: TGTGCCAGCACCCGACAGGGGGCCACCGGGGAGCTGTTTTTT. Looking up the rest from reference TRBV7-2 and TRBJ2-2 gives the full variable domain: GAGVSQSPSNKVTEKGKDVELRCDPISGHTALYWYRQSLGQGLEFLIYFQGNSAPDKSGLPSDRFSAERTGGSVSTLTIQRTQQEDSAVYLCASTRQGATGELFFGEGSRLTVL.

This clone was recorded once. This chain joins TRBV11-2 and TRBJ1-6; TRBD1 might be the D (5 bases). This CDR3 comprises 15 residues. Between the trimmed V and J ends, which lost 2 bases and 9 bases, there was a span of 14 bases. CDR1 SGHAT and CDR2 FQNNGV come from the germline V gene. CDR3: CASSLQGLRTSPLHF. The CDR3 coding sequence is TGTGCCAGCAGCTTACAGGGTCTTCGAACTTCACCCCTCCACTTT.